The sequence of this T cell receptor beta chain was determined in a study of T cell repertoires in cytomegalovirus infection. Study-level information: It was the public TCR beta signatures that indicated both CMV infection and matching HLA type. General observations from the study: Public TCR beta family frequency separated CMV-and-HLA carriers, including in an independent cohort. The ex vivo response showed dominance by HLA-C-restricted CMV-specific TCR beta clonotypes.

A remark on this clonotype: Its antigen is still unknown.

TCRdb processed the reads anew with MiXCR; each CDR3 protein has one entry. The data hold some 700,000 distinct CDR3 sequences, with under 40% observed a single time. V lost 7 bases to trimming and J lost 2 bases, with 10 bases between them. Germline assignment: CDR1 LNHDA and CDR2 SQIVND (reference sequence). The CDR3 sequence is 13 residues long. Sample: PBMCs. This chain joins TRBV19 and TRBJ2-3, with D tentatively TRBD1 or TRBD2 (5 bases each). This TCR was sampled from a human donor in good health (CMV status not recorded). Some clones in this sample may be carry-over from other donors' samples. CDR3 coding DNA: TGTGCCAGTACCCCGGGGCTCACAGATACGCAGTATTTT. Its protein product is CASTPGLTDTQYF.